This T cell receptor (beta chain) was identified during a study of cytomegalovirus exposure and HLA in healthy donors. Study as a whole: The 90 to 150 validation repertoires matched the 500 to 750 first-cohort repertoires in platform, a later analysis reported.

The method was immunoSEQ multiplex PCR; TCRdb's version includes in-frame clones alone and lacks a portion of them. The data show 200,000 to 300,000 clones, approximately 86% seen once. To note about this clone: Its antigen is currently unknown.

This CDR3 has 14 residues. Deletions cut 0 bases from V and 7 bases from J, with 13 bases between. Germline CDR1 is SGHRS and CDR2 is YFSETQ. Study-level points and caveats: There were approximately 150 TCR beta chains listed as cytomegalovirus-associated. The study found most TCR sequences rare, yet found some public TCRs in many donors.

These donors were members of the roughly 120-subject validation cohort, a group separate from the approximately 640-subject first cohort. This clonotype was obtained from a woman in her 30s in good health and CMV-seropositive. What was sequenced was PBMCs. The V gene is TRBV5-1, the J gene TRBJ1-2; D might be TRBD1 (5 bases). The CDR3 sequence is CASSLEQGTGGYTF. In DNA, the CDR3 is TGCGCCAGCAGCTTGGAGCAGGGAACAGGTGGCTACACCTTC.